This is a list of T cell receptor beta chains from one sample in a study of blood T cell repertoires in COVID-19. The data were produced by immunoSEQ multiplex PCR, yet TCRdb's version contains in-frame clones alone and is incomplete. This table holds some 40,000 clones, 75% to 90% found once. Sequenced material: peripheral blood. The receptors were sampled from a human donor in a cohort sampled during active COVID-19. CDR3s include the opening cysteine and the closing phenylalanine or tryptophan. Fields, in order: V gene, J gene, CDR3 length, CDR3 protein.

V gene: TRBV7-2; J gene: TRBJ1-1; CDR3 length: 14; CDR3 protein: CASSIRDSRTEAFF
V gene: TRBV10-3; J gene: TRBJ2-7; CDR3 length: 13; CDR3 protein: CASRNRDFYEQYF
V gene: TRBV5-1; J gene: TRBJ2-2; CDR3 length: 15; CDR3 protein: CASSLVGIGTGELFF
V gene: TRBV5-3; J gene: TRBJ1-2; CDR3 length: 12; CDR3 protein: CARNGASYGYTF
V gene: TRBV7-7; J gene: TRBJ1-1; CDR3 length: 13; CDR3 protein: CASSLAGQLSAFF
V gene: TRBV6-5; J gene: TRBJ2-3; CDR3 length: 15; CDR3 protein: CASSYGTSGRDTQYF
V gene: TRBV4-1; J gene: TRBJ2-3; CDR3 length: 16; CDR3 protein: CASSQDSPLATDTQYF
V gene: TRBV7-2; J gene: TRBJ2-3; CDR3 length: 17; CDR3 protein: CASSLDPIAPTTDTQYF
V gene: TRBV11-2; J gene: TRBJ2-7; CDR3 length: 17; CDR3 protein: CASSYGTSGVSSYEQYF
V gene: TRBV19; J gene: TRBJ1-1; CDR3 length: 14; CDR3 protein: CASSMGPGRTEAFF
V gene: TRBV6-6; J gene: TRBJ1-2; CDR3 length: 12; CDR3 protein: CASSSTGDGYTF
V gene: TRBV4-1; J gene: TRBJ2-3; CDR3 length: 14; CDR3 protein: CASSLLAGADTQYF
V gene: TRBV19; J gene: TRBJ1-5; CDR3 length: 12; CDR3 protein: CASKGVDQPQHF
V gene: TRBV18; J gene: TRBJ1-6; CDR3 length: 15; CDR3 protein: CASSPPQGANSPLHF
V gene: TRBV6-2/TRBV6-3; J gene: TRBJ1-2; CDR3 length: 16; CDR3 protein: CASSYRGAGEIYGYTF
V gene: TRBV15; J gene: TRBJ2-5; CDR3 length: 15; CDR3 protein: CATSRWTSQQETQYF
V gene: TRBV29-1; J gene: TRBJ1-1; CDR3 length: 11; CDR3 protein: CSAAASTEAFF
V gene: TRBV29-1; J gene: TRBJ1-2; CDR3 length: 15; CDR3 protein: CSAGQGLQAGDGYTF
V gene: TRBV1; J gene: TRBJ2-2; CDR3 length: 15; CDR3 protein: CTSSPQESDTGELFF
V gene: TRBV9; J gene: TRBJ1-2; CDR3 length: 14; CDR3 protein: CASSVAGKGYGYTF
V gene: TRBV19; J gene: TRBJ1-1; CDR3 length: 14; CDR3 protein: CASRDQGLGAEAFF
V gene: TRBV7-2; J gene: TRBJ1-2; CDR3 length: 11; CDR3 protein: CASSSAGSGVF
V gene: TRBV19; J gene: TRBJ1-2; CDR3 length: 14; CDR3 protein: CASSPDRSLGGYTF
V gene: TRBV18; J gene: TRBJ2-3; CDR3 length: 14; CDR3 protein: CASSGTASTDTQYF
V gene: TRBV7-8; J gene: TRBJ2-1; CDR3 length: 15; CDR3 protein: CASSLWESSYNEQFF
V gene: TRBV5-1; J gene: TRBJ1-2; CDR3 length: 15; CDR3 protein: CASSLDIGGAWGYTF